This entry describes one T cell receptor (beta chain). Its antigen is as yet unknown. This specimen belongs to a study of T cells in Graves' hyperthyroidism and ophthalmopathy. TCR beta CDR3 regions were amplified from RNA. With the HTBI primer set, the TCR CDR3 went through a first round of RT-PCR. Using its own MiXCR run on the multiplex PCR reads, TCRdb lists one record per CDR3 protein. The repertoire holds some 510,000 distinct CDR3 sequences, with about half as singletons. Researchers barred patients who had uncontrolled infection, other autoimmune disease, pregnancy or lactation. On the basis of clinical symptoms, serum thyroxine and TRAb, thyroid ultrasound and orbital computed tomography, diagnoses were made. Findings and limits, study-wide: In validation, the model predicted ophthalmopathy. These predictions came a median about 6.5 months before onset.

Germline assignment: CDR1 KGHDR and CDR2 SFDVKD. The CDR3 has 10 amino acids. The V end was cut by 12 bases, the J end by 5 bases, with 10 bases between. The sample was peripheral blood or thyroid tissue (not recorded which). The source of this sequence is a woman between 18 and 29 years old with Graves' hyperthyroidism. The chain uses TRBV24-1 and TRBJ2-7, with D perhaps being TRBD1 or TRBD2 (5 bases each). The CDR3 nucleotides read TGTGCCCGCCAGGGACACGAGCAGTACTTC. Residues: CARQGHEQYF.